This T cell receptor beta chain was sequenced during a study of Ad26.COV2.S vaccination and SARS-CoV-2 variants. Study-wide background: Donor participated within the Ad26.COV2.S arm of the COV1001 trial. Intramuscular Ad26.COV2.S doses were given once or twice, 56 days apart.

Clones were sequenced by immunoSEQ multiplex PCR, and TCRdb holds only the in-frame ones, with some missing. The data contain hundreds of thousands of clones, 83% of them singletons. Looked up from germline, CDR1 is SGHAT and CDR2 is FQNNGV. The CDR3 is made up of 18 amino acids. The V segment lost 5 bases and the J segment 7 bases; nucleotides outside the gene matches: 14. Remarks on this clone: Its antigen remains unknown.

Study outcomes and limitations: Vaccine recipients had higher spike-specific TCR breadth than placebo recipients. Spike-specific responses of CD8+ and CD4+ T cells were reported to display substantial breadth after vaccination.

As to treatment: around 19 received Ad26.COV2.S at low or high dose, single or two shots; 5 received placebo; per-sample allocation not given. Day 63 after the first vaccine or placebo injection was the time point for sampling. The rearrangement joins TRBV11-2 to TRBJ2-4, with 13 bases fitting TRBD2. The sequence derives from a person aged 18-60 years who received the Ad26.COV2.S COVID-19 vaccine or a placebo. This material consisted of peripheral blood, taken in a trial of Ad26.COV2.S vaccine versus placebo. In DNA, the CDR3 is TGTGCCAGCAGCGTAGGACTAGCGGGGGCCCTGGGGGAGAACATTCAGTACTTC. Protein sequence: CASSVGLAGALGENIQYF.